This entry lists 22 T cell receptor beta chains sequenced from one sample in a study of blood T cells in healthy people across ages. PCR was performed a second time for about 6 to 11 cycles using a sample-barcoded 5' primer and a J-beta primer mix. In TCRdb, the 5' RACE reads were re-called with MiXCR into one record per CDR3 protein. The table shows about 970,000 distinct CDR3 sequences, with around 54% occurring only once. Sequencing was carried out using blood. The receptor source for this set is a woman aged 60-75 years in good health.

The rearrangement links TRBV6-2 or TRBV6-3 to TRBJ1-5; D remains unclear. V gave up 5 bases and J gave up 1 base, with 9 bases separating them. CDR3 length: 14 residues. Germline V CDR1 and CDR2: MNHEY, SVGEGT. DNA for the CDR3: TGTGCCAGCAGTAATTGGATGAGCAATCAGCCCCAGCATTTT. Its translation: CASSNWMSNQPQHF.

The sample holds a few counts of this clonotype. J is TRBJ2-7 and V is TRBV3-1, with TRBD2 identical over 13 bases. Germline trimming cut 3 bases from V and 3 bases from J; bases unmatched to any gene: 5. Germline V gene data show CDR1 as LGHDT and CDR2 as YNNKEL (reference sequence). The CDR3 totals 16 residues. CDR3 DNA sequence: TGTGCCAGCAGCCAGGGGACTAGCGGGACTCGCTACGAGCAGTACTTC. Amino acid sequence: CASSQGTSGTRYEQYF.

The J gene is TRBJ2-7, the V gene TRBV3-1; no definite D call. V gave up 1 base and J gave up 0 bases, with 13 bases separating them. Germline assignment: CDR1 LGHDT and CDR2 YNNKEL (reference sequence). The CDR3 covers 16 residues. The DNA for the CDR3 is TGTGCCAGCAGCCAAGGAATGGATACTCTCTCCTACGAGCAGTACTTC. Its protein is CASSQGMDTLSYEQYF.

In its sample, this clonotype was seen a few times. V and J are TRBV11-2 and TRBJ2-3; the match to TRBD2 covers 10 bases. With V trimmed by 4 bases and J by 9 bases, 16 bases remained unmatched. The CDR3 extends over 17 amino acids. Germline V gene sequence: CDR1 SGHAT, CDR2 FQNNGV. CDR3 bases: TGTGCCAGCAGCTACCGGTGGCCTAGCGGGAGTTTCCCAACGCAGTATTTT. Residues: CASSYRWPSGSFPTQYF.

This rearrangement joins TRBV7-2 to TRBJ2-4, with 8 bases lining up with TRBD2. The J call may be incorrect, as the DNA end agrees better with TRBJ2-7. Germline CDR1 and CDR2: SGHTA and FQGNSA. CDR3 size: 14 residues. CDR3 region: CASRFSGTSYEQYF. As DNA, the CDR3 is TGTGCCAGCAGATTTAGCGGGACATCCTACGAGCAGTACTTC.

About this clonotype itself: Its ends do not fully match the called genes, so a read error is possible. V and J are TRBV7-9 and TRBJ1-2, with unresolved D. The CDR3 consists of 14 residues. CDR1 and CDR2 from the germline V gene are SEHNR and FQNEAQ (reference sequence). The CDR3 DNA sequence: TGTGCCAGCAGCCTAACGGCAGCTAACTATGGCCACACCTTC. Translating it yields CASSLTAANYGHTF.

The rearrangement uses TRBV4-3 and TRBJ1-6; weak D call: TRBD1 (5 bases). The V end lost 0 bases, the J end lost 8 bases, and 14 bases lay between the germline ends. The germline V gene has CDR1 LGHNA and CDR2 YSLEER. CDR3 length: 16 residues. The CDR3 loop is CASSQDRGSRDSPLHF. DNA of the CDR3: TGCGCCAGCAGCCAAGATCGGGGGTCGAGGGATTCACCCCTCCACTTT.

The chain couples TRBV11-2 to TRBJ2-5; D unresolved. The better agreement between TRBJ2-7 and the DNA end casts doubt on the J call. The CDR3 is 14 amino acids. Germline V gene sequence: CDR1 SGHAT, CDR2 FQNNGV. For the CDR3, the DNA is TGTGCCAGCAGCTTAGTAAGGACGGGTAGCGAGCAGTACTTC. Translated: CASSLVRTGSEQYF.

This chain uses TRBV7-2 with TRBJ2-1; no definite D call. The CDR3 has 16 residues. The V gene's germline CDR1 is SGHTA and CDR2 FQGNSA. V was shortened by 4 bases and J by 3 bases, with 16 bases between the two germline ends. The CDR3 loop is CASSSPRRLYYNEQFF. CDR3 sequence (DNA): TGTGCCAGCAGCTCCCCCCGGAGACTGTACTACAATGAGCAGTTCTTC.

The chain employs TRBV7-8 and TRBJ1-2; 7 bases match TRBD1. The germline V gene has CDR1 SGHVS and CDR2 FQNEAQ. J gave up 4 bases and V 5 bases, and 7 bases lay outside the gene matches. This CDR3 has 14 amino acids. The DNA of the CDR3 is TGTGCCAGCAGCGCGCCGGGACAGAGCTATGGCTACACCTTC. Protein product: CASSAPGQSYGYTF. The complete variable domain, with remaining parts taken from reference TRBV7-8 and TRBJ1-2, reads GAGVSQSPRYKVAKRGQDVALRCDPISGHVSLFWYQQALGQGPEFLTYFQNEAQLDKSGLPSDRFFAERPEGSVSTLKIQRTQQEDSAVYLCASSAPGQSYGYTFGSGTRLTVV.

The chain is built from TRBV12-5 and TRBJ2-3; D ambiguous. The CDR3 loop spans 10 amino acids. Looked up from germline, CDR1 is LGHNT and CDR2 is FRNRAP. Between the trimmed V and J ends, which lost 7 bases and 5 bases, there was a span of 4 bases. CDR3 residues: CASAGDTQYF. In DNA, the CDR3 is TGTGCTAGTGCGGGAGATACGCAGTATTTT.

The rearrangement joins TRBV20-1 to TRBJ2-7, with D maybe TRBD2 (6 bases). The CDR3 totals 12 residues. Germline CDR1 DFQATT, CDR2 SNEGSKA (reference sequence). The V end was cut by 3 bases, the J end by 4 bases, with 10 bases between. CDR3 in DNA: TGCAGTGCTAGCCCCGGGGGATACGAGCAGTACTTC. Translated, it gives CSASPGGYEQYF.

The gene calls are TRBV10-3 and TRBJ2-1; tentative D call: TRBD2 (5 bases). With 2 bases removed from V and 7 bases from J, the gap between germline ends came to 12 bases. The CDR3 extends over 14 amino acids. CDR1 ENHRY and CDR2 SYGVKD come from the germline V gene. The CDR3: CAISETEGRNEQFF. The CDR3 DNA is TGTGCCATCAGTGAGACCGAGGGTAGGAATGAGCAGTTCTTC.

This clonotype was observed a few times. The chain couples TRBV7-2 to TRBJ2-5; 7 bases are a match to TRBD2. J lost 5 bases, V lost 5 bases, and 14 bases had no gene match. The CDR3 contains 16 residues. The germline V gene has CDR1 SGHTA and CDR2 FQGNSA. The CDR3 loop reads CASSDPGAGEVETQYF. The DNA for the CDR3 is TGTGCCAGCAGCGACCCTGGGGCGGGAGAGGTTGAGACCCAGTACTTC.

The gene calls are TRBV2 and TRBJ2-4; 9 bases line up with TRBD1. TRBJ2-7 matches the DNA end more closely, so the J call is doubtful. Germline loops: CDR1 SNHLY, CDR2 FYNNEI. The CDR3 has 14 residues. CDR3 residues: CASRQTGGRHEQYF. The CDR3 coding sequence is TGTGCCAGCAGGCAGACAGGGGGTCGACACGAGCAGTACTTC.

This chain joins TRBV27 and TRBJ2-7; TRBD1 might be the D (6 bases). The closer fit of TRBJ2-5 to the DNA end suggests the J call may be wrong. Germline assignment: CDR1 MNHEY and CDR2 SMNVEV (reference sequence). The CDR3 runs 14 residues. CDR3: CASSSGKGDETQYF. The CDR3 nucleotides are TGTGCCAGCAGTTCGGGGAAGGGGGACGAGACCCAGTACTTC.

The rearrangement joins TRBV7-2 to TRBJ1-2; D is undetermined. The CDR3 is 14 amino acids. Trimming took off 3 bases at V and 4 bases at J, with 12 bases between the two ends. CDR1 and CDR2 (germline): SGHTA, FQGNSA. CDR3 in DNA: TGTGCCAGCAGCTTCGACCGGACGGTCTATGGCTACACCTTC. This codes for CASSFDRTVYGYTF.

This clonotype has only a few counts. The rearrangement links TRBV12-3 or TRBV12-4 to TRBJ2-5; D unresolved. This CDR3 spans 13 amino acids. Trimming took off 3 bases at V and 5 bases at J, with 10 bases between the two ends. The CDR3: CASSFLVGETQYF. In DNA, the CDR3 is TGTGCCAGCAGTTTCCTGGTGGGGGAGACCCAGTACTTC.

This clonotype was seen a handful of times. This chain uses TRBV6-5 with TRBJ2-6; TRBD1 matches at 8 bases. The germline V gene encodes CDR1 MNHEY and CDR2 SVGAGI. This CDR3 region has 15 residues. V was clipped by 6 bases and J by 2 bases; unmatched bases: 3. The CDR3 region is CASRDREAGANVLTF. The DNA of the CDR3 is TGTGCCAGCAGGGACAGGGAGGCTGGGGCCAACGTCCTGACTTTC.

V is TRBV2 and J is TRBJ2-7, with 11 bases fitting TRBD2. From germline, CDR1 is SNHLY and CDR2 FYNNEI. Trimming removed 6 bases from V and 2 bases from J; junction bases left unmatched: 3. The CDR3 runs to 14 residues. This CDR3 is CASRTSGNTYEQYF. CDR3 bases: TGTGCCAGCAGGACTAGCGGGAACACCTACGAGCAGTACTTC.

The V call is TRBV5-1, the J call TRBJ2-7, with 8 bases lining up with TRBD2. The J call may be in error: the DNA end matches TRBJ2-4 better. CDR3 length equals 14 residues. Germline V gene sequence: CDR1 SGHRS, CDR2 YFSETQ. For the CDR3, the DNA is TGCGCCAGCAGCCAGGAAGCGGGAGAAAACATTCAGTACTTC. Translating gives CASSQEAGENIQYF.

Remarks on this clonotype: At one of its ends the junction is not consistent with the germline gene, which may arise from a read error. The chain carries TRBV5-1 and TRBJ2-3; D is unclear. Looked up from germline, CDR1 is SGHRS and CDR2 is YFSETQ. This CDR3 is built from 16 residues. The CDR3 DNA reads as TGCGCCGGCAGCTTGGTTCTCAGGCAGAGCACAGATACGCAGTATTTT. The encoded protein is CAGSLVLRQSTDTQYF.